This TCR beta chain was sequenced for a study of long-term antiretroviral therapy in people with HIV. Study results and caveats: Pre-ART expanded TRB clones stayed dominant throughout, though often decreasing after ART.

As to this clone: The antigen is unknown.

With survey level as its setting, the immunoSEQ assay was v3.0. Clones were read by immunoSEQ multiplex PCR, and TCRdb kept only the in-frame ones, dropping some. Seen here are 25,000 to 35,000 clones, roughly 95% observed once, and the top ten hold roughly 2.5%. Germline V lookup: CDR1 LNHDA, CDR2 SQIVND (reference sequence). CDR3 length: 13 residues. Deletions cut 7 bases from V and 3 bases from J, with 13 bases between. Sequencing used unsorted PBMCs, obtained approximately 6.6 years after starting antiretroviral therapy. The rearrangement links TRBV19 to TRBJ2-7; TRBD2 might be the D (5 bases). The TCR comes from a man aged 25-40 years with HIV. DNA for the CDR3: TGTGCCAGTAAGGGAGACCGGTACTACGAGCAGTACTTC. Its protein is CASKGDRYYEQYF. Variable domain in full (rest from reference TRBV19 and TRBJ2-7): DGGITQSPKYLFRKEGQNVTLSCEQNLNHDAMYWYRQDPGQGLRLIYYSQIVNDFQKGDIAEGYSVSREKKESFPLTVTSAQKNPTAFYLCASKGDRYYEQYFGPGTRLTVT.